The 2 T cell receptor beta chains in this list originate from one sample, sequenced in a study of blood T cell repertoires in COVID-19. The protocol was immunoSEQ multiplex PCR, while the TCRdb copy is restricted to in-frame clones and leaves out a portion. The sample includes about 300,000 clones, 90% of them seen just once. What was sequenced was peripheral blood. These receptors all stem from a woman in her forties or fifties with COVID-19, enrolled during active disease.

The chain recombines TRBV3-1 (or the pseudogene TRBV3-2) with TRBJ2-1, with 7 bases identical to TRBD2. The length of the CDR3 is 14 residues. The germline gives CDR1 LGHDT, CDR2 YNNKEL (reference sequence). J was trimmed by 2 bases and V by 6 bases; bases with no gene match: 4. Here the CDR3 reads CASRLTSAYNEQFF. The CDR3 DNA reads as TGTGCCAGCAGACTAACTAGCGCCTACAATGAGCAGTTCTTC.

The chain carries TRBV7-9 and TRBJ2-4; TRBD2 aligns across 13 bases. The CDR3 extends over 18 amino acids. Germline trimming cut 4 bases from V and 6 bases from J; bases unmatched to any gene: 12. Germline CDR1 is SEHNR and CDR2 is FQNEAQ (reference sequence). The DNA for the CDR3 is TGTGCCAGCAGCTCCGGGACTAGCGGGACGGCCTCCGGAAACATTCAGTACTTC. This encodes CASSSGTSGTASGNIQYF.